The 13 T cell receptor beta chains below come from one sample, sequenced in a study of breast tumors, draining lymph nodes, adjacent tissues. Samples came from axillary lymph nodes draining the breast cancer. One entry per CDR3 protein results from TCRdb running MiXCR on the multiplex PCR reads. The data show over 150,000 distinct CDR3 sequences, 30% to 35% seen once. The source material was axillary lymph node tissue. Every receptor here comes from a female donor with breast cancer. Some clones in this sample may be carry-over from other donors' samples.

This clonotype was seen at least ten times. In nucleotides, the CDR3 is TGTGCCAGCAGCCCGATCCGGGGACATAGCTACGAGCAGTACTTC. This sequence encodes CASSPIRGHSYEQYF. This chain joins TRBV11-1 and TRBJ2-7; a possible D gene is TRBD1 (6 bases). This CDR3 comprises 15 residues. Germline V gene lookup returns CDR1 SGHAT and CDR2 FQDESV (reference sequence). Trimming took off 5 bases at V and 3 bases at J, with 17 bases between the two ends.

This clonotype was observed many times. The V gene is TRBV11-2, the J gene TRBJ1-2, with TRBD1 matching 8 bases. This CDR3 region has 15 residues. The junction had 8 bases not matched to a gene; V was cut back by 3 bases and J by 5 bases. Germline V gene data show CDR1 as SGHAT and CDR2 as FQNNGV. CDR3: CASSFEDRVRYGYTF. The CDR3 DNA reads TGTGCCAGCAGCTTCGAGGACAGGGTGCGTTATGGCTACACCTTC.

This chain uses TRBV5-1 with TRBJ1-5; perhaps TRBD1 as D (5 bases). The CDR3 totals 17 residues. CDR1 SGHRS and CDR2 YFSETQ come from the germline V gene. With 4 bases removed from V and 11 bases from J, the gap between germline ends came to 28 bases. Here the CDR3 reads CASSRTSGLAGGETQHF. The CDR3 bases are TGCGCCAGCAGCAGAACCTCGGGACTAGCGGGGGGAGAGACCCAGCATTTT.

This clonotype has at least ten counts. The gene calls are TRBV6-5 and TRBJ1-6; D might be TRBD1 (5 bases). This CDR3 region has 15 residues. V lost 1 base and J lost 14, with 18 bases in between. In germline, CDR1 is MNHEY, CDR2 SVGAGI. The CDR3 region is CASSYWYQGLVTLHF. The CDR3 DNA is TGTGCCAGCAGTTACTGGTATCAGGGACTGGTCACCCTCCACTTT.

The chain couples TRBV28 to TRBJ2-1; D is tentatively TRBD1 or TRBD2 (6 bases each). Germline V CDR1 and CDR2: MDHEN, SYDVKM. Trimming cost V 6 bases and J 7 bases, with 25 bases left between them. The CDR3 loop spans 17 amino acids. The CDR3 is CASSLPHRVGGGNEQFF. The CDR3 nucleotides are TGTGCCAGCAGCTTACCCCACAGGGTCGGGGGTGGAAATGAGCAGTTCTTC.

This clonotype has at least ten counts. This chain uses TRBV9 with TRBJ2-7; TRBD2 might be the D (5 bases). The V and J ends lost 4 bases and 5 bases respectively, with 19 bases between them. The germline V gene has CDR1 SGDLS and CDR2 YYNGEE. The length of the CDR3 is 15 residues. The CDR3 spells CASSPEVTLLDEQYF. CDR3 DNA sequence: TGTGCCAGCAGCCCGGAGGTCACCCTGCTGGACGAGCAGTACTTC.

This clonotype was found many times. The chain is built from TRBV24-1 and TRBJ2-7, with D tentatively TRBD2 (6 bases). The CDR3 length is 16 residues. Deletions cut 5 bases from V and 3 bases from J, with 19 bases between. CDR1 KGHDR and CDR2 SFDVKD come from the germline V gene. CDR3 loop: CATSVKGLGLIYEQYF. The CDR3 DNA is TGTGCCACCAGTGTTAAAGGTTTAGGACTAATCTACGAGCAGTACTTC.

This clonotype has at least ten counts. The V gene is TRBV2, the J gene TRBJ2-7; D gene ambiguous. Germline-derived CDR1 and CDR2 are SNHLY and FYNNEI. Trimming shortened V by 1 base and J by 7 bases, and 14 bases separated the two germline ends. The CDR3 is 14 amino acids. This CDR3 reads CASSEGSGFGEQYF. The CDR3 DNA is TGTGCCAGCAGTGAAGGGAGTGGCTTTGGGGAGCAGTACTTC.

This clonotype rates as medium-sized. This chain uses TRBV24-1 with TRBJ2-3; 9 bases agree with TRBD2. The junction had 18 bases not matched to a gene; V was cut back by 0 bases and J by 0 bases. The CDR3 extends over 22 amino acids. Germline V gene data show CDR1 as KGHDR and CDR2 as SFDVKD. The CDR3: CATSDLLVGGGAFQNSTDTQYF. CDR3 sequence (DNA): TGTGCCACCAGTGATTTGCTGGTGGGCGGGGGGGCTTTTCAGAATAGCACAGATACGCAGTATTTT.

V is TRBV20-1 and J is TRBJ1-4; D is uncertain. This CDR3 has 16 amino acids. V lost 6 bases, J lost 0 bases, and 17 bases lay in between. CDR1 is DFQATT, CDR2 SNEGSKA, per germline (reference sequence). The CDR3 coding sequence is TGCAGTGCCAGCAGTTCAAGCCTAGCAACTAATGAAAAACTGTTTTTT. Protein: CSASSSSLATNEKLFF.

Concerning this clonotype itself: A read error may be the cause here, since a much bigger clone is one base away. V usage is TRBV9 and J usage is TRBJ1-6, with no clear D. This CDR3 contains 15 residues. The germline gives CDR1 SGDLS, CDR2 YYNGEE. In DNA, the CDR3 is TGTGCCAGCAGCGTAGCAGGCTCCTATAATTCACCCCCCCACTTT. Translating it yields CASSVAGSYNSPPHF.

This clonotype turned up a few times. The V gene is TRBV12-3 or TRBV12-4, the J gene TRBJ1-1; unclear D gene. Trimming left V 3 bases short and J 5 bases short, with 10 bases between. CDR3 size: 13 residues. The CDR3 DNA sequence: TGTGCCAGCAGTTTTAAGATGACGACTGAAGCTTTCTTT. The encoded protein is CASSFKMTTEAFF.

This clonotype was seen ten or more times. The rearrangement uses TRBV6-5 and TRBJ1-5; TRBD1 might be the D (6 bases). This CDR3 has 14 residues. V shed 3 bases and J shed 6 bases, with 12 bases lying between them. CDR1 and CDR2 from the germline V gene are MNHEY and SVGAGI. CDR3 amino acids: CASSYLQGSQPQHF. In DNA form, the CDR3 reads TGTGCCAGCAGTTATTTACAGGGTAGTCAGCCCCAGCATTTT.